This paragraph reports one T cell receptor (beta chain). Antigen unknown. This entry belongs to a study of shared clonotypes between healthy human individuals. Study as a whole: CD8 memory received one plate per donor, CD8 naive two, CD4 memory three and CD4 naive three. Overall study results and limits: Lower generation probabilities were found for non-shared clonotypes than for those shared by all four donors.

CDR1 SGHVS and CDR2 FQNEAQ come from the germline V gene. The CDR3 extends over 15 amino acids. J gave up 6 bases and V 2 bases, and 6 bases lay outside the gene matches. TCRdb's copy holds only in-frame clones and misses some; the assay was immunoSEQ multiplex PCR. The table has approximately 1,500,000 clones, roughly 96% seen once. The sequence derives from a man aged 25 to 45 in good health. The chain uses TRBV7-8 and TRBJ2-3; 9 positions match TRBD2. Sequencing was performed on naive CD4+ T cells sorted from blood. Specified subset: CD45RA+ positively selected. In DNA form, the CDR3 reads TGTGCCAGCAGCTTATTTTCTAGCGGGATGGATACGCAGTATTTT. Its translation: CASSLFSSGMDTQYF.